These 23 T cell receptor beta chains were sequenced from one sample in a study of technical replicates of blood from a few donors. Sequencing used immunoSEQ multiplex PCR; TCRdb keeps in-frame clones, though not all of them. The sample yields about 83,000 clones, around 92% seen once. Material for sequencing was T cells isolated from PBMCs. The source of these receptors is a human donor in good health.

Only one count was recorded for this clone. The V gene is TRBV30, the J gene TRBJ1-1; possible D gene TRBD1, 6 bases. Trimming pared 3 bases from V and 5 bases from J, leaving 13 bases between. The CDR3 spans 13 residues. Germline CDR1 reads GTSNPN; CDR2 reads SVGIG (reference sequence). The CDR3 is CAWSPQGSTEAFF. CDR3 nucleotide sequence: TGTGCCTGGAGCCCCCAGGGGAGTACTGAAGCTTTCTTT.

The chain links TRBV29-1 to TRBJ1-4; 7 bases are shared with TRBD1. Germline V gives CDR1 SQVTM, CDR2 ANQGSEA. The trim removed 4 bases at V and 0 bases at J, leaving 5 bases unmatched. The CDR3 is made up of 15 amino acids. CDR3 in DNA: TGCAGCGTTGCCCGGACAGGCGCAACTAATGAAAAACTGTTTTTT. This translates into CSVARTGATNEKLFF.

This sequence joins TRBV27 and TRBJ1-1; 7 nucleotides match TRBD1. There are 13 residues in the CDR3. Losses at the gene ends were 3 bases for V and 11 bases for J; bases not matched to a gene: 9. CDR1 and CDR2 (germline): MNHEY, SMNVEV (reference sequence). CDR3 amino acids: CASSFLGGDAAFF. In DNA form, the CDR3 reads TGTGCCAGCAGTTTCCTAGGGGGCGATGCGGCTTTCTTT.

The chain is built from TRBV15 and TRBJ1-2; 9 nucleotides line up with TRBD1. CDR1 is LNHNV, CDR2 YYDKDF, per germline (reference sequence). The V gene end was trimmed by 2 bases and the J gene end by 2 bases; junction bases not matched to a gene: 6. The CDR3 sequence is 16 residues long. This CDR3 is CATSRTTGGGNYGYTF. CDR3 coding DNA: TGTGCCACCAGCAGAACTACAGGGGGCGGAAACTATGGCTACACCTTC.

The CDR3 sequence: CASSPRWRGRETQYF. Written as DNA, the CDR3 is TGCGCCAGCAGCCCAAGGTGGAGGGGCAGAGAGACCCAGTACTTC. The gene calls are TRBV5-1 and TRBJ2-5; possibly TRBD2 for D (6 bases). In germline, CDR1 is SGHRS, CDR2 YFSETQ. CDR3 length: 15 residues. Trimming took off 4 bases at V and 4 bases at J, with 17 bases between the two ends.

In this sample, this clone turned up once. This chain connects TRBV4-1 to TRBJ2-7; 7 nucleotides line up with TRBD1. The ends lost 5 bases at V and 0 bases at J; junction bases unmatched: 7. The CDR3 spans 15 residues. The germline CDR1 and CDR2 sequences are MGHRA and YSYEKL. The chain's CDR3 is CASSAPTGTSYEQYF. In DNA, the CDR3 is TGCGCCAGCAGCGCCCCGACAGGGACCTCCTACGAGCAGTACTTC.

The chain combines TRBV6-1 with TRBJ2-7; tentatively, D is TRBD1 (6 bases). The CDR3 is made up of 13 amino acids. Germline V gives CDR1 MNHNS, CDR2 SASEGT. V gave up 8 bases and J gave up 3 bases, with 14 bases separating them. CDR3 bases: TGTGCCAGCGGGGACACGGTATTCTACGAGCAGTACTTC. Protein sequence: CASGDTVFYEQYF.

This sequence joins TRBV7-8 and TRBJ1-5; D not certain. The CDR3 contains 15 residues. Germline loops: CDR1 SGHVS, CDR2 FQNEAQ. The V end was cut by 4 bases, the J end by 1 base, with 11 bases between. The CDR3 DNA follows: TGTGCCAGCAGCTCGCAGATCGGGAGCAATCAGCCCCAGCATTTT. Amino acids: CASSSQIGSNQPQHF.

V usage is TRBV25-1 and J usage is TRBJ1-1; D gene unclear. This CDR3 spans 13 amino acids. CDR1 is MGHDK and CDR2 is SYGVNS in the germline V gene. V dropped 6 bases and J dropped 1 base, with 9 bases sitting between them. CDR3 sequence reads: CASSEGGNTEAFF. Written as DNA, the CDR3 is TGTGCCAGCAGCGAGGGCGGGAACACTGAAGCTTTCTTT.

Concerning this clone: One end of the junction does not line up with germline, which may come from a read error. The chain couples TRBV28 to TRBJ2-7, with 8 bases fitting TRBD1. In germline, CDR1 is MDHEN, CDR2 SYDVKM. The CDR3 sequence is 11 residues long. CDR3 amino acids: CASRQPGQEDF. The CDR3, as DNA: TGTGCCAGCAGACAACCGGGACAGGAGGACTTC. The variable domain in full, with the rest retrieved from reference TRBV28 and TRBJ2-7, is DVKVTQSSRYLVKRTGEKVFLECVQDMDHENMFWYRQDPGLGLRLIYFSYDVKMKEKGDIPEGYSVSREKKERFSLILESASTNQTSMYLCASRQPGQEDFGPGTRLTVT.

J is TRBJ2-4 and V is TRBV7-9; no definite D call. Germline V gene data show CDR1 as SEHNR and CDR2 as FQNEAQ (reference sequence). Trimming stripped 2 bases from V and 2 bases from J, with 19 bases between. This CDR3 is built from 18 residues. Here the CDR3 DNA reads TGTGCCAGCAGCTTATCCTTCAATCGTGCGGATACCAAAAACATTCAGTACTTC. Translated, it gives CASSLSFNRADTKNIQYF. The variable domain in full, completed from reference TRBV7-9 and TRBJ2-4, reads DTGVSQNPRHKITKRGQNVTFRCDPISEHNRLYWYRQTLGQGPEFLTYFQNEAQLEKSRLLSDRFSAERPKGSFSTLEIQRTEQGDSAMYLCASSLSFNRADTKNIQYFGAGTRLSVL.

This rearrangement joins TRBV6-5 to TRBJ2-7; D may be TRBD2 (5 bases). Between the trimmed V and J ends, which lost 5 bases and 9 bases, there was a span of 17 bases. Germline values: CDR1 MNHEY, CDR2 SVGAGI. The CDR3 length is 13 residues. The CDR3 here is CASSNSLLDRQYF. The CDR3 DNA reads TGTGCCAGCAGTAACAGTTTACTAGATCGGCAGTACTTC.

This chain connects TRBV9 to TRBJ2-2; 7 nucleotides line up with TRBD1. J was trimmed by 6 bases and V by 0 bases; bases with no gene match: 8. The CDR3 is 16 residues long. Germline CDR1 reads SGDLS; CDR2 reads YYNGEE. The CDR3 reads CASSVEDRPPPGELFF. CDR3 DNA sequence: TGTGCCAGCAGCGTAGAGGACAGGCCTCCCCCCGGGGAGCTGTTTTTT.

J is TRBJ1-3 and V is TRBV7-6; D is possibly TRBD1 (6 bases). The CDR3 has 16 residues. The V end was cut by 1 base, the J end by 0 bases, with 10 bases between. Germline CDR1 is SGHVS and CDR2 is FNYEAQ. CDR3: CASSLEGHNSGNTIYF. For the CDR3, the DNA is TGTGCCAGCAGCTTAGAGGGACACAACTCTGGAAACACCATATATTTT.

This clone showed up just once. The chain uses TRBV11-1 and TRBJ2-1; D ambiguous. Looked up from germline, CDR1 is SGHAT and CDR2 is FQDESV (reference sequence). The CDR3 has 14 residues. V lost 4 bases and J lost 4, with 11 bases in between. CDR3 sequence: CASSSRSGYNEQFF. The DNA for the CDR3 is TGTGCCAGCAGCTCCCGGTCCGGGTACAATGAGCAGTTCTTC.

This rearrangement joins TRBV25-1 to TRBJ2-2; tentatively, D is TRBD1 (6 bases). CDR3 length: 14 residues. The V and J ends lost 3 bases and 5 bases respectively, with 10 bases between them. Germline CDR1 and CDR2: MGHDK and SYGVNS. The CDR3 nucleotides are TGTGCCAGCAGTGACAGGGGTTGGACCGGGGAGCTGTTTTTT. Encoded protein: CASSDRGWTGELFF.

The rearrangement links TRBV5-4 to TRBJ2-5; 8 bases agree with TRBD2. CDR3 length: 14 amino acids. Germline lookup yields CDR1 SGHNT and CDR2 YYREEE (reference sequence). Trimming at V came to 4 bases and at J to 5 bases, leaving 7 bases not matched to a gene. The CDR3 nucleotides read TGTGCCAGCAGCGAGGGGACGGGGGGGGAGACCCAGTACTTC. This sequence encodes CASSEGTGGETQYF.

The chain has TRBV6-1 and TRBJ2-3; D unclear. This CDR3 has 15 amino acids. The V end was cut by 0 bases, the J end by 2 bases, with 9 bases between. From germline, CDR1 is MNHNS and CDR2 SASEGT. CDR3 bases: TGTGCCAGCAGTGAAGCCAGTGTGTACACAGATACGCAGTATTTT. The encoded protein is CASSEASVYTDTQYF.

The genes are TRBV2 and TRBJ1-2, with 9 bases fitting TRBD1. The V gene's germline CDR1 is SNHLY and CDR2 FYNNEI. V was clipped by 3 bases and J by 8 bases; unmatched bases: 4. CDR3 length: 13 amino acids. The CDR3: CASSEDRGLGYTF. In DNA, the CDR3 is TGTGCCAGCAGTGAGGACAGGGGTTTGGGCTACACCTTC. The full variable domain, rest sourced from reference TRBV2 and TRBJ1-2, is EPEVTQTPSHQVTQMGQEVILRCVPISNHLYFYWYRQILGQKVEFLVSFYNNEISEKSEIFDDQFSVERPDGSNFTLKIRSTKLEDSAMYFCASSEDRGLGYTFGSGTRLTVV.

This clone was seen a handful of times. This sequence joins TRBV4-2 and TRBJ1-1; 7 bases are shared with TRBD1. Germline CDR1 LGHNA, CDR2 YNFKEQ. There are 13 residues in the CDR3. Losses at the gene ends were 0 bases for V and 7 bases for J; bases not matched to a gene: 2. CDR3 in DNA: TGTGCCAGCAGCCAAGAGCAGGGGGGTGAAGCTTTCTTT. It is translated as CASSQEQGGEAFF.

This clone is a singleton in its sample. The chain recombines TRBV6-1 with TRBJ1-2, with 9 positions matching TRBD1. The CDR3 runs to 15 residues. Per the germline V gene, CDR1 is MNHNS and CDR2 is SASEGT. V trimming: 1 base; J trimming: 4 bases; junction bases outside the gene matches: 4. The CDR3 coding sequence is TGTGCCAGCAGTGAAGAGAGACAGGGGGTCTATGGCTACACCTTC. Residues: CASSEERQGVYGYTF.

The chain combines TRBV7-9 with TRBJ2-2, with unresolved D. This CDR3 has 15 amino acids. Deletions cut 5 bases from V and 4 bases from J, with 14 bases between. Germline CDR1 reads SEHNR; CDR2 reads FQNEAQ (reference sequence). The CDR3 sequence is CASSQRSPTTGELFF. For the CDR3, the DNA is TGTGCCAGCAGCCAGCGATCCCCAACCACCGGGGAGCTGTTTTTT.

The chain combines TRBV19 with TRBJ2-3; 9 bases are a match to TRBD1. The ends lost 6 bases at V and 4 bases at J; junction bases unmatched: 8. There are 15 residues in the CDR3. Per the germline V gene, CDR1 is LNHDA and CDR2 is SQIVND (reference sequence). CDR3 nucleotides: TGTGCCAGTAGCGACCGGGACAGGGATCCAGATACGCAGTATTTT. It translates to CASSDRDRDPDTQYF. Full variable domain (rest looked up from reference TRBV19 and TRBJ2-3): DGGITQSPKYLFRKEGQNVTLSCEQNLNHDAMYWYRQDPGQGLRLIYYSQIVNDFQKGDIAEGYSVSREKKESFPLTVTSAQKNPTAFYLCASSDRDRDPDTQYFGPGTRLTVL.